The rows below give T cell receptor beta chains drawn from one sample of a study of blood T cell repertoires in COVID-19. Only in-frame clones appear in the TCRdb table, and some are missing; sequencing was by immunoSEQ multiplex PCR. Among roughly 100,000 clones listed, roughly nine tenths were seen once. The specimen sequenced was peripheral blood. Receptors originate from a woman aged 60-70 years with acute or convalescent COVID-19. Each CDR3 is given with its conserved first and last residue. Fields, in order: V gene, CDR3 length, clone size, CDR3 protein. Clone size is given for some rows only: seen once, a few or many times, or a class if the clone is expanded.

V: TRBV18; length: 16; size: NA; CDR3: CASSSRDMRTGDTQYF
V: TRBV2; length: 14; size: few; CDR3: CASSPRTGNNEQFF
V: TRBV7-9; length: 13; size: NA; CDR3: CASSQGQINVLTF
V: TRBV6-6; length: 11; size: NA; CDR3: CASRGANVLTF
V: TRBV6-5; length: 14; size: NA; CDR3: CASRTDRGLYGYTF
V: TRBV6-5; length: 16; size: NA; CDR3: CASSFRQGSMNTEAFF
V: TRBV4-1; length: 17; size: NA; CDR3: CASSQGELADSYNEQFF
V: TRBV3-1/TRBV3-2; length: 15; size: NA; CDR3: CASSQDGTGIYGYTF
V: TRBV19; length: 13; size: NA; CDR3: CASSRDRGREQYF
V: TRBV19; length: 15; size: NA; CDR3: CATTGYDSVNNEQFF
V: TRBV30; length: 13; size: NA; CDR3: CAWSDRSNYGYTF
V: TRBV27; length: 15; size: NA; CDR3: CASSPIAGVGHEQYF
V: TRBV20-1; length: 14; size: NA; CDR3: CSASGVAGLDEQFF
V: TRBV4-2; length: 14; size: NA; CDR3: CASTPAAGPGELFF
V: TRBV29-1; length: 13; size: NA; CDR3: CSVREEGNQPQHF
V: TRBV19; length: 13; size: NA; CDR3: CASSDRVGWELFF
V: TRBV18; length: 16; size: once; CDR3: CASSPPPRDSNNEQFF
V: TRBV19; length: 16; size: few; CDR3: CASSITGAISGNTIYF
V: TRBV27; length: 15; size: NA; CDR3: CASSLRTGVNYGYTF
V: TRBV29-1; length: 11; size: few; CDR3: CGSGSTDTQYF
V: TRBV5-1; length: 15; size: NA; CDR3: CASSLGAGIRNTIYF
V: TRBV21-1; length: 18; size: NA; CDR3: CASSGRASGSWSYNEQFF
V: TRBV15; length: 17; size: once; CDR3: CATSRSSGTGGNNEQFF
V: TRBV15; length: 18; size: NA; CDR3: CATSRTILAGDLYNEQFF
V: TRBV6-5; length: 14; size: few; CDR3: CASLGQSGYNEQFF
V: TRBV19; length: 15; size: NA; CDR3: CASRRQGLTTDTQYF
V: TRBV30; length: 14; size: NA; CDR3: CAWTQRGRGTEAFF
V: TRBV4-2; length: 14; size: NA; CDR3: CASSQDRGDHEQFF
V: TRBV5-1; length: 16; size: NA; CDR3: CASSLTGVPSNEKLFF
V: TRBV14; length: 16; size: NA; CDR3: CASSQERGVVGNEQFF
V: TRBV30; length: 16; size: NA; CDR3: CAWSRVAGGPVETQYF
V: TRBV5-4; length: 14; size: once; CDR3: CASSLEQGGTIQYF
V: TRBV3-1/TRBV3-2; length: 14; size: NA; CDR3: CASSPLYRSTEAFF
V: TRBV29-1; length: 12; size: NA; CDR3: CSVTRGDYGYTF